This passage covers 21 T cell receptor beta chains from one sample sequenced in a study of blood T cell repertoires in COVID-19. TCRdb's copy holds only in-frame clones and misses some; the assay was immunoSEQ multiplex PCR. The sample includes 240,000 or so clones, over 80% of them seen just once. Source material: PBMCs or T cells enriched from blood (not recorded which). The receptors come from a man aged 45-65 years who had been exposed to COVID-19.

V usage is TRBV2 and J usage is TRBJ2-3; TRBD2 agrees at 7 bases. The V gene end was trimmed by 6 bases and the J gene end by 2 bases; junction bases not matched to a gene: 5. CDR3 length: 14 residues. In germline, CDR1 is SNHLY, CDR2 FYNNEI. The CDR3 DNA reads as TGTGCCAGCAGCCTCGGGACTACCACAGATACGCAGTATTTT. It encodes CASSLGTTTDTQYF.

This clone was seen more than once but under ten times. The V and J genes are TRBV6-5 and TRBJ1-1; D is perhaps TRBD1 (5 bases). Trimming pared 0 bases from V and 12 bases from J, leaving 11 bases between. Germline CDR1 reads MNHEY; CDR2 reads SVGAGI. CDR3 length: 12 residues. The CDR3 DNA follows: TGTGCCAGCAGTTACTCAGGCGGGGGAACTTTCTTT. Translation gives CASSYSGGGTFF.

CDR3 nucleotide sequence: TGCGCCAGCAGTACAGGGGGCCACACTGAAGCTTTCTTT. It specifies CASSTGGHTEAFF. The chain links TRBV10-1 to TRBJ1-1; TRBD1 matches 9 bases. The length of the CDR3 is 13 residues. In germline, CDR1 is WNHNN, CDR2 SYGVQD (reference sequence). The V gene end was trimmed by 5 bases and the J gene end by 3 bases; junction bases not matched to a gene: 1.

DNA for the CDR3: TGTGCCAGCAGCCCCACCGTCGCAAGGCCCGGGACCCTCCACTTT. It yields the protein CASSPTVARPGTLHF. The chain links TRBV6-5 to TRBJ1-6, with D unresolved. CDR3 length: 15 amino acids. V shed 6 bases and J shed 14 bases, with 23 bases lying between them. CDR1 is MNHEY and CDR2 is SVGAGI in the germline V gene.

The chain recombines TRBV29-1 with TRBJ1-5; TRBD1 might be the D (5 bases). V lost 4 bases, J lost 5 bases, and 12 bases lay in between. The V gene's germline CDR1 is SQVTM and CDR2 ANQGSEA. The CDR3 spans 13 residues. The CDR3 nucleotides are TGCAGCGTTGCAGGGCAGGGTCATCAGCCCCAGCATTTT. Encoded protein: CSVAGQGHQPQHF.

As DNA, the CDR3 is TGTGCCAGCAGTGAAAGTTTCGGGGAGCCCCAGCATTTT. Protein product: CASSESFGEPQHF. The chain combines TRBV2 with TRBJ1-5; D not certain. In germline, CDR1 is SNHLY, CDR2 FYNNEI. V was clipped by 2 bases and J by 8 bases, with 10 bases between them. The CDR3 consists of 13 residues.

This chain uses TRBV2 with TRBJ2-1; TRBD2 is a possible D gene (6 bases). V was clipped by 1 base and J by 2 bases, with 18 bases between them. CDR1 and CDR2 (germline): SNHLY, FYNNEI. The CDR3 runs 18 residues. DNA for the CDR3: TGTGCCAGCAGTGAAGGGAGGGGCGGGGCTCGACCCTACAATGAGCAGTTCTTC. This codes for CASSEGRGGARPYNEQFF.

V is TRBV2 and J is TRBJ2-1; 8 bases align to TRBD1. Germline V lookup: CDR1 SNHLY, CDR2 FYNNEI. V was pared by 3 bases and J by 15 bases, with 1 base of the junction left unmatched. CDR3 size: 10 residues. CDR3 region: CASSDRGPFF. The CDR3 coding sequence is TGTGCCAGCAGTGACAGGGGGCCGTTCTTC.

This chain connects TRBV24-1 to TRBJ2-1; 11 positions agree with TRBD1. V gave up 1 base and J gave up 7 bases; unmatched junction bases: 5. The CDR3 runs to 16 residues. Germline CDR1 KGHDR, CDR2 SFDVKD. The CDR3 sequence is CATSDFTGTGGNEQFF. CDR3 in DNA: TGTGCCACCAGTGATTTCACCGGGACAGGGGGGAATGAGCAGTTCTTC.

The V call is TRBV7-3, the J call TRBJ1-1, with D possibly TRBD1 on 5 matching bases. Germline-derived CDR1 and CDR2 are SGHTA and FQGTGA. With 5 bases removed from V and 1 base from J, the gap between germline ends came to 5 bases. The CDR3 runs 12 residues. CDR3 coding DNA: TGTGCCAGCAGCACAGGGAACACTGAAGCTTTCTTT. Translation gives CASSTGNTEAFF.

The V gene is TRBV9, the J gene TRBJ1-1; tentative D call: TRBD1 (5 bases). CDR3 size: 16 residues. Germline lookup yields CDR1 SGDLS and CDR2 YYNGEE. V was trimmed by 0 bases and J by 1 base, leaving 13 bases between them. CDR3 residues: CASSVAPSGANTEAFF. The CDR3, as DNA: TGTGCCAGCAGCGTAGCTCCCAGCGGGGCGAACACTGAAGCTTTCTTT.

The rearrangement uses TRBV7-9 and TRBJ1-5, with 10 positions matching TRBD1. This CDR3 comprises 15 residues. V dropped 9 bases and J dropped 2; count of bases not matched to a gene: 7. Germline V gene lookup returns CDR1 SEHNR and CDR2 FQNEAQ (reference sequence). For the CDR3, the DNA is TGTGCCAGGGGGACAGGGGAGTTTCGCAATCAGCCCCAGCATTTT. It is translated as CARGTGEFRNQPQHF.

This sequence joins TRBV20-1 and TRBJ2-1; no definite D call. Germline CDR1 reads DFQATT; CDR2 reads SNEGSKA (reference sequence). The CDR3 sequence is 11 residues long. V lost 5 bases and J lost 8, with 10 bases in between. In DNA form, the CDR3 reads TGCAGTGCTTTCCTTGGCTATGAGCAGTTCTTC. Translating it yields CSAFLGYEQFF.

The V and J genes are TRBV2 and TRBJ2-6, with TRBD1 matching over 9 bases. The germline V gene encodes CDR1 SNHLY and CDR2 FYNNEI. Losses at the gene ends were 5 bases for V and 2 bases for J; bases not matched to a gene: 13. This CDR3 comprises 19 residues. CDR3 coding DNA: TGTGCCAGCAGTCCCGGCCGGGGACAGGGAATCACTGGGGCCAACGTCCTGACTTTC. This translates into CASSPGRGQGITGANVLTF.

The chain joins TRBV9 to TRBJ1-2; D ambiguous. Per the germline V gene, CDR1 is SGDLS and CDR2 is YYNGEE. This CDR3 has 12 amino acids. The germline V and J ends were trimmed by 0 bases and 9 bases, with 9 bases remaining between them. CDR3 in amino acids: CASSVGQYRYTF. The CDR3 bases are TGTGCCAGCAGCGTAGGCCAGTATCGCTACACCTTC.

This clone was counted once. The chain employs TRBV7-6 and TRBJ1-3; D ambiguous. This CDR3 has 14 amino acids. Trimming pared 5 bases from V and 4 bases from J, leaving 12 bases between. Looked up from germline, CDR1 is SGHVS and CDR2 is FNYEAQ. Written as DNA, the CDR3 is TGTGCCAGCAGCCCTCCGGGGTCCGGAAACACCATATATTTT. Translated, it gives CASSPPGSGNTIYF.

On this clone itself: Other DNA sequences in the same sample also yield this CDR3. The V gene is TRBV11-3, the J gene TRBJ1-1; D remains ambiguous. This CDR3 is 13 amino acids long. V lost 3 bases, J lost 1 base, and 6 bases lay in between. Germline-derived CDR1 and CDR2 are SGHNT and YENEEA. The CDR3 region is CASSFYRNTEAFF. The CDR3 bases are TGTGCCAGCAGCTTCTACAGGAACACTGAAGCTTTCTTT.

The chain couples TRBV28 to TRBJ1-2; 7 nucleotides align to TRBD1. The germline V gene has CDR1 MDHEN and CDR2 SYDVKM. This CDR3 contains 12 residues. V lost 6 bases and J lost 8; bases outside the gene matches: 6. The CDR3 loop is CASSTLTGGYTF. The CDR3 DNA follows: TGTGCCAGCAGCACCCTGACAGGGGGCTACACCTTC.

The chain recombines TRBV11-2 with TRBJ2-2, with D possibly being TRBD2 (6 bases). Trimming cost V 6 bases and J 3 bases, with 14 bases left between them. CDR1 SGHAT and CDR2 FQNNGV come from the germline V gene. The CDR3 is made up of 15 amino acids. CDR3 in DNA: TGTGCCAGCAGTCGCCGGGACTGGTACACCGGGGAGCTGTTTTTT. This translates into CASSRRDWYTGELFF.

The chain couples TRBV6-5 to TRBJ2-3; the match to TRBD2 covers 11 bases. V trimming: 0 bases; J trimming: 4 bases; junction bases outside the gene matches: 3. Germline V CDR1 and CDR2: MNHEY, SVGAGI. This CDR3 is built from 16 residues. CDR3 protein: CASSYSGLAVPDTQYF. Here the CDR3 DNA reads TGTGCCAGCAGTTACTCGGGACTAGCGGTTCCAGATACGCAGTATTTT.

This rearrangement joins TRBV27 to TRBJ1-2; a weak D match, TRBD1 (5 bases). V shed 8 bases and J shed 8 bases, with 18 bases lying between them. The CDR3 totals 13 residues. CDR1 and CDR2 from the germline V gene are MNHEY and SMNVEV (reference sequence). CDR3 sequence: CASRPPRGGGYTF. The CDR3 DNA follows: TGTGCCAGCCGCCCCCCGAGGGGAGGAGGCTACACCTTC.